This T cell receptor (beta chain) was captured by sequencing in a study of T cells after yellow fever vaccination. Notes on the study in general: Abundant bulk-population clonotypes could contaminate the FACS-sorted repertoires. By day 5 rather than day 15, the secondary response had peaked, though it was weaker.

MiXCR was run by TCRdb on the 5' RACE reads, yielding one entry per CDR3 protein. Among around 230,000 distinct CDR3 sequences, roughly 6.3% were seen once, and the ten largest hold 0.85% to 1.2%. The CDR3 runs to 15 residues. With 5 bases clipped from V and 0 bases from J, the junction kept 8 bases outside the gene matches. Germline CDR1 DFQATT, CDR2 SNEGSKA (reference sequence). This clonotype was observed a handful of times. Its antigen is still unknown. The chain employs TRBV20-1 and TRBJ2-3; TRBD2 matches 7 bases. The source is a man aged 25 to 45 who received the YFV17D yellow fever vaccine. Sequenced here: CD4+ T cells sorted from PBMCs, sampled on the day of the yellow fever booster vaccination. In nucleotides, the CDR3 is TGCAGTGCTTCGGATTGGGGGGGGAGCACAGATACGCAGTATTTT. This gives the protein CSASDWGGSTDTQYF.